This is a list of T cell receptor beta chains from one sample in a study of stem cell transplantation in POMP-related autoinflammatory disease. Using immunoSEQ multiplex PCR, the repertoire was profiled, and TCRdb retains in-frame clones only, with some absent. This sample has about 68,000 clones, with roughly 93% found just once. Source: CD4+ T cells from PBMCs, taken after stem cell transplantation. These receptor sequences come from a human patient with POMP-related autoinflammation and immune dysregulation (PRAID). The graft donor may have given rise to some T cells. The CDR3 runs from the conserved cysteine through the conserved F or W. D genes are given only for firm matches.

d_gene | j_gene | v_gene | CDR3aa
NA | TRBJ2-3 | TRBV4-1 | CASSQPRHTDTQYF
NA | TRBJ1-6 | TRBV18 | CASSPSSEDGPLHF
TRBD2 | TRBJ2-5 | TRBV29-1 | CSVVVGGSQETQYF
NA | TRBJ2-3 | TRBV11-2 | CASSFVRGRTDTQYF
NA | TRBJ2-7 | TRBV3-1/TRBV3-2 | CASSQERFSGTEKYEQYF
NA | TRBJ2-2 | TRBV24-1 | CATSDASGSNTGELFF
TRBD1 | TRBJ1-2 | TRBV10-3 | CAIRMTGNYGYTF
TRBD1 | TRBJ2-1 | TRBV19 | CASSGTGLNEQFF
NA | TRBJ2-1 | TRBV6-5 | CASRFDPSFINEQFF
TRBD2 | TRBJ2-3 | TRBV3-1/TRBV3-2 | CASSQVAGLSTDTQYF
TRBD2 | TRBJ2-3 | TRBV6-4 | CASSELASTDTQYF
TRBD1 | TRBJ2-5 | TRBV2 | CASTLYGTGTEGGTQYF
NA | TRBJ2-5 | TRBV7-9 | CASSLWQGLIWKETQYF
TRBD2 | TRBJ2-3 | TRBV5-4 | CASSFGGRRADTQYF
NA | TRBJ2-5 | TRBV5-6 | CASSHRTAGQETQYF
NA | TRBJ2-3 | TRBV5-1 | CASSLFPGFTDTQYF
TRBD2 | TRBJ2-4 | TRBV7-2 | CASSPLGRGRSLNIQYF
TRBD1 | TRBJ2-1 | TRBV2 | CASRRTGNNEQFF
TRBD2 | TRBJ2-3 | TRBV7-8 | CASSTFSGGAVLKQYF
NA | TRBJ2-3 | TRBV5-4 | CASSFGGSDTDTQYF
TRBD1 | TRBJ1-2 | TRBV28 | CASSLGAGTGFYGYTF
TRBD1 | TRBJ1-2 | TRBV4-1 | CASSQTIGTEGYYGYTF
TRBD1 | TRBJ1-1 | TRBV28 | CASSRRQGNTEAFF
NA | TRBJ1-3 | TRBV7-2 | CASRTGGGGNTIYF
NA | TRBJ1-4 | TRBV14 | CASGLGTPIVKLFF
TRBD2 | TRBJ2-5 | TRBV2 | CASSSTSGDKTQYF
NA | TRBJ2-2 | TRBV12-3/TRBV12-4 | CASSLGGGELFF
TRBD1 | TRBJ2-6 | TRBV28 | CASGTGTGVLGANVLTF
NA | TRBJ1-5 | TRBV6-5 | CASSYRDGNQPQHF
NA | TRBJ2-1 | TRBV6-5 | CASSYPQGEGEQFF
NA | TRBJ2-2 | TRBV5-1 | CASSGPGVGTGELFF
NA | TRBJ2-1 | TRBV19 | CASSIAGTGSPYNEQFF
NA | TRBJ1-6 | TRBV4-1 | CASSQIFSPGPWNSPLHF
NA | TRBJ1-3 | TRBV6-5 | CASSYSAVTRNTIYF
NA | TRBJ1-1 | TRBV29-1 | CSAGNTEAFF
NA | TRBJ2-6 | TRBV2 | CASTPEVLSGANVLTF
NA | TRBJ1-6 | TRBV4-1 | CASSQDFQSSYNSPLHF
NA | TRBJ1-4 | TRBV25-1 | CASSEGGRAVDEKLFF
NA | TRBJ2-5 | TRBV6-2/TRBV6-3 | CASSKQGEPGEETQYF
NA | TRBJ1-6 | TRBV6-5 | CASSYSRDSPLHF
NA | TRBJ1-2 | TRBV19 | CASTPRFGNYGYTF
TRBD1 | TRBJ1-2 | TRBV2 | CASTGQGAYGYTF
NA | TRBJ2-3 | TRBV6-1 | CASSDIGSTQYF
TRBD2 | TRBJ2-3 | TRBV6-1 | CASSDTSGRPDTQYF
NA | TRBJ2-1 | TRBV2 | CASMNPGEREQFF
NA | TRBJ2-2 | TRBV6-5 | CASTGSAGELFF
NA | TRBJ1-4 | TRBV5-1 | CASSFGLQNEKLFF
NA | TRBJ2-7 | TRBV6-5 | CASRGQISSYEQYF
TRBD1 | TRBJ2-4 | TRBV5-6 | CASSLKSGTGGSDIQYF
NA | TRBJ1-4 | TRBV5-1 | CASSFDRLGEKLFF